A selection of T cell receptor beta chains follows, all from one sample in a study of CD8 T cells in ankylosing spondylitis. TCRdb itself ran the 5' RACE reads through MiXCR, one entry per CDR3 protein. The table has a few hundred thousand distinct CDR3 sequences, about 12% seen once. The sequencing sample was made of blood, either unsorted or a sorted T cell fraction (not recorded which). The receptors originated from a male donor with ankylosing spondylitis. Each CDR3 is given with its conserved first and last residue. D genes are given only for firm matches. Some rows have no size entry. The others give once, few or many, or a class for an expanded clone.

length: 15; V: TRBV28; D: .; size: few; J: TRBJ2-5; DNA: TGTGCCAGCACCTTTGGCGGGAGAGGGGGAGAGACCCAGTACTTC; CDR3: CASTFGGRGGETQYF
length: 17; V: TRBV7-2; D: TRBD2; size: .; J: TRBJ2-3; DNA: TGTGCCAGCAGCTTAGTGGCTAGCGGGAGGGCGAGAGATACGCAGTATTTT; CDR3: CASSLVASGRARDTQYF
length: 14; V: TRBV12-3/TRBV12-4; D: TRBD1; size: many; J: TRBJ1-6; DNA: TGTGCCAGCAGTCCAGGGGACAGGGGTTCACCCCTCCACTTT; CDR3: CASSPGDRGSPLHF
length: 14; V: TRBV11-2; D: TRBD1; size: many; J: TRBJ2-3; DNA: TGTGCCAGCAGCTTTACAGGGGGTCCAGATACGCAGTATTTT; CDR3: CASSFTGGPDTQYF
length: 15; V: TRBV3-1; D: .; size: .; J: TRBJ2-7; DNA: TGTGCCAGCAGCCAAGCTTCAGGTGAGATCTACGAGCAGTACTTC; CDR3: CASSQASGEIYEQYF
length: 19; V: TRBV20-1; D: TRBD2; size: .; J: TRBJ2-3; DNA: TGCAGTGCTAGAGGTGGTGGGGCGCAGACTAGCGGGAGCACAGATACGCAGTATTTT; CDR3: CSARGGGAQTSGSTDTQYF
length: 16; V: TRBV10-3; D: .; size: .; J: TRBJ1-5; DNA: TGTGCCATCAGTGAGCGTATAAACGGCGACAATCAGCCCCAGCATTTT; CDR3: CAISERINGDNQPQHF
length: 14; V: TRBV24-1; D: .; size: few; J: TRBJ2-5; DNA: TGTGCCACCAGTGATTTGCGAGGCGGGGAGACCCAGTACTTC; CDR3: CATSDLRGGETQYF
length: 14; V: TRBV5-1; D: TRBD1; size: many; J: TRBJ2-7; DNA: TGCGCCAGCAGTATCGAAGGGACAGTAAGGGAGCAGTACTTC; CDR3: CASSIEGTVREQYF
length: 14; V: TRBV28; D: .; size: .; J: TRBJ2-5; DNA: TGTGCCAGCAGTAAAGGGGGGACACAAGAGACCCAGTACTTC; CDR3: CASSKGGTQETQYF
length: 11; V: TRBV20-1; D: .; size: few; J: TRBJ2-5; DNA: TGCAGTGCCCTACCGACGGAGACCCAGTACTTC; CDR3: CSALPTETQYF
length: 15; V: TRBV10-3; D: TRBD2; size: many; J: TRBJ2-5; DNA: TGTGCCATCAGTGAATCGCGGGAGCCCCAAGAGACCCAGTACTTC; CDR3: CAISESREPQETQYF
length: 16; V: TRBV7-9; D: .; size: .; J: TRBJ1-1; DNA: TGTGCCAGCAGCCCTCCGGGACTCGACTGGAACACTGAAGCTTTCTTT; CDR3: CASSPPGLDWNTEAFF
length: 13; V: TRBV7-9; D: .; size: few; J: TRBJ1-1; DNA: TGTGCCAGCAGCCAAGACACAGACACTGAAGCTTTCTTT; CDR3: CASSQDTDTEAFF
length: 17; V: TRBV14; D: TRBD1; size: .; J: TRBJ2-2; DNA: TGTGCCAGCAGCCAAGCCGGGACAGGGGCGGGCTACGGGGAGCTGTTTTTT; CDR3: CASSQAGTGAGYGELFF
length: 15; V: TRBV12-3/TRBV12-4; D: TRBD2; size: .; J: TRBJ2-4; DNA: TGTGCCACGGACCAGACTAGCGGCCCCAAAAACATTCAGTACTTC; CDR3: CATDQTSGPKNIQYF
length: 12; V: TRBV12-3/TRBV12-4; D: .; size: few; J: TRBJ1-5; DNA: TGTGCCAGCAGTACCAAATCCTCGCCCCAGCATTTT; CDR3: CASSTKSSPQHF
length: 13; V: TRBV12-3/TRBV12-4; D: .; size: few; J: TRBJ1-2; DNA: TGTGCCAGCACATATAGGGGCGGCTATGGCTACACCTTC; CDR3: CASTYRGGYGYTF
length: 15; V: TRBV3-1; D: .; size: few; J: TRBJ2-7; DNA: TGTGCCAGCAGCCCGAGGGGCGGGACATCCTACGAGCAGTACTTC; CDR3: CASSPRGGTSYEQYF
length: 15; V: TRBV14; D: .; size: .; J: TRBJ2-1; DNA: TGTGCCAGCAGCGCTAGCGAAAACTATTACAATGAGCAGTTCTTC; CDR3: CASSASENYYNEQFF
length: 13; V: TRBV20-1; D: .; size: many; J: TRBJ1-4; DNA: TGCAGTGCTAGGAAACAGCCTAATGAAAAACTGTTTTTT; CDR3: CSARKQPNEKLFF
length: 15; V: TRBV24-1; D: TRBD2; size: many; J: TRBJ2-7; DNA: TGTGCCACCAGTGATTCTTTAGCGGGTCTCTACGAGCAGTACTTC; CDR3: CATSDSLAGLYEQYF
length: 16; V: TRBV7-2; D: TRBD2; size: few; J: TRBJ2-5; DNA: TGTGCCAGCAGCTTAGATTTGGCTAGCGGTCGGCAGACCCAGTACTTC; CDR3: CASSLDLASGRQTQYF
length: 16; V: TRBV9; D: TRBD2; size: many; J: TRBJ2-1; DNA: TGTGCCAGCAGCCTCTCTCAGCGGGGTAGAGACAATGAGCAGTTCTTC; CDR3: CASSLSQRGRDNEQFF
length: 13; V: TRBV10-3; D: .; size: many; J: TRBJ2-5; DNA: TGTGCCATCAGTGCCCGACAGCAAGAGACCCAGTACTTC; CDR3: CAISARQQETQYF
length: 13; V: TRBV12-3/TRBV12-4; D: .; size: few; J: TRBJ1-6; DNA: TGTGCCAGCAGTCCCCAGCAATATTCACCCCTCCACTTT; CDR3: CASSPQQYSPLHF
length: 14; V: TRBV27; D: .; size: few; J: TRBJ2-1; DNA: TGTGCCAGCAGTTTCGTAACGGGCTACAATGAGCAGTTCTTC; CDR3: CASSFVTGYNEQFF
length: 13; V: TRBV20-1; D: .; size: .; J: TRBJ1-4; DNA: TGCAGTGCTAGTTCCAGCCTTAATGAAAAACTGTTTTTT; CDR3: CSASSSLNEKLFF